This record looks at one T cell receptor (beta chain) sequence and its context. Other DNA sequences in this specimen translate into the identical CDR3. Data came from immunoSEQ multiplex PCR; TCRdb stores just in-frame clones and leaves some out. The sample records 90,000 to 130,000 clones, about 80% being singletons. The CDR3 is 12 amino acids. Between the trimmed V and J ends, which lost 5 bases and 1 base, there was a span of 5 bases. CDR1 and CDR2 from the germline V gene are SEHNR and FQNEAQ (reference sequence). This sample is part of a study of blood T cell repertoires in COVID-19. The chain employs TRBV7-9 and TRBJ1-1; D unclear. The sample taken for sequencing was peripheral blood. The source is a woman in her seventies with acute or convalescent COVID-19. The CDR3 DNA sequence: TGTGCCAGCAGCCGAGAGAACACTGAAGCTTTCTTT. This sequence encodes CASSRENTEAFF.